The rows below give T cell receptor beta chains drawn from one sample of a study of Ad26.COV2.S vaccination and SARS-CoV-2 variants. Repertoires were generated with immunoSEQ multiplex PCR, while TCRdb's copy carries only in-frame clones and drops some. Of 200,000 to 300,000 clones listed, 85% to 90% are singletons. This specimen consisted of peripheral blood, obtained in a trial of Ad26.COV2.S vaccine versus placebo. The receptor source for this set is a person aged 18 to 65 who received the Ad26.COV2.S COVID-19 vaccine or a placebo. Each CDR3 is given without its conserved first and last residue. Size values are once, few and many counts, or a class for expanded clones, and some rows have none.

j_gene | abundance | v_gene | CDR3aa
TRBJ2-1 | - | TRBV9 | ASRAPGGSPNEQF
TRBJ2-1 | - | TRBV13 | ASSSTSGRNEQF
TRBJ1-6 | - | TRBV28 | ASSLWASYNSPLH
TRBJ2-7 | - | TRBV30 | AWSRPGQQSHEQY
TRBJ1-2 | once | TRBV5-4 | ASSSPVGGYT
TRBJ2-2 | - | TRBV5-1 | ASRSGLWGEGTGELF
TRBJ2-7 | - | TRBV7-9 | ASSLEQGAYSEQY
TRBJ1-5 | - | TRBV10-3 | AISDGWSGSNQPQH
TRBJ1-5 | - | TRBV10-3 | AIRGQSNQPQH
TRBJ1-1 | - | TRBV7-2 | ASSTGQGLGTEAF
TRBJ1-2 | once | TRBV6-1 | ASSEWGAEGYGYT
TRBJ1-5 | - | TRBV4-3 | ASSQVRGPYQPQH
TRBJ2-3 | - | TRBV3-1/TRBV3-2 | ASSQDWIEASTDTQY
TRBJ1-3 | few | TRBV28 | ASATNSGNTIY
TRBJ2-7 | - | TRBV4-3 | ASSQGRPTYEQY
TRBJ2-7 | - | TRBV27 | ASSSSLAGRDEQY
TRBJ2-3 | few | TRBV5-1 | ASSWTGGLLKGSDTQY
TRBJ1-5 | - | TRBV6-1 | ASSEGQYSNQPQH
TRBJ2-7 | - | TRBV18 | ASSPRLAGGSNEQY
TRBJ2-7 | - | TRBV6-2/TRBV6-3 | ASSYRSQAYEQY
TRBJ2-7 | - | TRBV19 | ASSRLGGRVEEQY
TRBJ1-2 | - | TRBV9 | ASSARTGTGEVNGYT
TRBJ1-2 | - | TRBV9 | ASSVGAGWVSYGYT